This TCR beta chain was recovered during a study of OX40 agonist ivuxolimab in advanced cancers. Study-level results: The mean number of expanded clones was higher in CD8+ T cells than in CD4+.

The study sampled blood at baseline, cycle 4 day 1, and cycle 7 day 1. On this clone itself: Its target is unknown.

Assay: immunoSEQ multiplex PCR; the TCRdb copy retains only in-frame clones and omits some. This repertoire shows 32,000 or so clones, about four fifths found once; its top ten account for about 20%. This receptor was obtained from an adult with an advanced solid tumor such as melanoma, head and neck, liver or kidney cancer. The sample in question was CD4+ or CD8+ T cells sorted from blood, obtained in a trial of the OX40 agonist ivuxolimab.

The CDR3 sequence is CASSRALDDEQFF. The DNA of the CDR3 is TGTGCCAGCAGTCGGGCCCTGGACGATGAGCAGTTCTTC. The V and J genes are TRBV6-1 and TRBJ2-1; D ambiguous. This CDR3 region has 13 residues. The V gene lost 5 bases and the J gene lost 8 bases, with 13 bases spanning the gap. Germline CDR1 MNHNS, CDR2 SASEGT.